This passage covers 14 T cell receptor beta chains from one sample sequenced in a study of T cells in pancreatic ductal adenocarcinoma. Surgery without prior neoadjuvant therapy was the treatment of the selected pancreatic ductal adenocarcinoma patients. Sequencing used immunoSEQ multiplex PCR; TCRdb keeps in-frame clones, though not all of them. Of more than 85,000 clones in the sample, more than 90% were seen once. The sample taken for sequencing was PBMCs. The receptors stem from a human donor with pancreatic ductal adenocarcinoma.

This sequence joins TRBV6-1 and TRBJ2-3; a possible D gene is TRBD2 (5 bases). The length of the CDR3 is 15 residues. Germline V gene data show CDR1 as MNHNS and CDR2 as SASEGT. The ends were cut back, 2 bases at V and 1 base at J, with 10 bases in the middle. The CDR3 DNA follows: TGTGCCAGCAGTGAATTTACTAGGGGCACAGATACGCAGTATTTT. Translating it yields CASSEFTRGTDTQYF.

The CDR3 nucleotides are TGCGCCAGCAGCTTAGCGGGATCGCAAGAGACCCAGTACTTC. Protein product: CASSLAGSQETQYF. The rearrangement links TRBV5-1 to TRBJ2-5; 7 positions agree with TRBD2. V shed 2 bases, J shed 2 bases, and the junction held 3 bases outside the gene matches. Looked up from germline, CDR1 is SGHRS and CDR2 is YFSETQ. The CDR3 runs 14 residues.

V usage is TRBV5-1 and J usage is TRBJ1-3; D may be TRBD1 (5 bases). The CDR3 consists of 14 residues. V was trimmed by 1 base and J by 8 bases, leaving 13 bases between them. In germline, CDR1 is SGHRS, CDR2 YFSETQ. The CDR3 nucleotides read TGCGCCAGCAGCTTGTTAACGGGGGGGGACACCATATATTTT. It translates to CASSLLTGGDTIYF.

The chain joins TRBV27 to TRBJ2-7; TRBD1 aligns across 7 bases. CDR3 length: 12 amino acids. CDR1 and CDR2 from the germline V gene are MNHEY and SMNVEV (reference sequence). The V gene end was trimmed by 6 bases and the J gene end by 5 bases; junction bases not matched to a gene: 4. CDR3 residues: CASRSTGDEQYF. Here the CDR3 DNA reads TGTGCCAGCAGAAGCACAGGGGACGAGCAGTACTTC.

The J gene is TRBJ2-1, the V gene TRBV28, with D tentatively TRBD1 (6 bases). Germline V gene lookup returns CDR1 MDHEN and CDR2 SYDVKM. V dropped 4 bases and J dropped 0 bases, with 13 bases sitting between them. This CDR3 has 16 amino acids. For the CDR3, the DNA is TGTGCCAGCAGTTCTTTCCAGGGGAGCTCCTACAATGAGCAGTTCTTC. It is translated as CASSSFQGSSYNEQFF.

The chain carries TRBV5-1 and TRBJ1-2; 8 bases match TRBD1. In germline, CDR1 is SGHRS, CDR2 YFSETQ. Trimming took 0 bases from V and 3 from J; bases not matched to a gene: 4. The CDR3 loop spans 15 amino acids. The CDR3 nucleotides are TGCGCCAGCAGCTTGGGACAGGGGATGGACTATGGCTACACCTTC. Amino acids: CASSLGQGMDYGYTF.

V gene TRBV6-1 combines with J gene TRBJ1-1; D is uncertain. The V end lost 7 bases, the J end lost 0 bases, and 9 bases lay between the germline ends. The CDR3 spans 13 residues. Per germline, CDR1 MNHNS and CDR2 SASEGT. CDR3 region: CASTANMNTEAFF. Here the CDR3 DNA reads TGTGCCAGCACCGCTAATATGAACACTGAAGCTTTCTTT.

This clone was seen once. CDR3 sequence: CSVGFRDRVSYYEQYF. As DNA, the CDR3 is TGCAGCGTTGGTTTCCGGGACAGGGTGTCCTACTACGAGCAGTACTTC. The V call is TRBV29-1, the J call TRBJ2-7, with 9 bases lining up with TRBD1. V lost 4 bases and J lost 3; bases outside the gene matches: 13. Germline V lookup: CDR1 SQVTM, CDR2 ANQGSEA. CDR3 size: 16 residues.

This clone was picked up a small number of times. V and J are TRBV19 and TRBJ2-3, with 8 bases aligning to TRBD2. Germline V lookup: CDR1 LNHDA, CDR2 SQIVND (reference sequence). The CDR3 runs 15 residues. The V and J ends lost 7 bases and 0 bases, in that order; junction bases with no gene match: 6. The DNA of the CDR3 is TGTGCCAGTACCAGCGGGAGCAGTAGCACAGATACGCAGTATTTT. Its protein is CASTSGSSSTDTQYF.

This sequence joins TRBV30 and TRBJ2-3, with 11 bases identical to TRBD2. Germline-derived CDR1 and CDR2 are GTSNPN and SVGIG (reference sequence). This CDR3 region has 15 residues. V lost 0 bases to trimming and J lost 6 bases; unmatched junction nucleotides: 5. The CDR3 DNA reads TGTGCCTGGAGTGTACTAGCGGGAGTTTCCGATACGCAGTATTTT. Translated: CAWSVLAGVSDTQYF.

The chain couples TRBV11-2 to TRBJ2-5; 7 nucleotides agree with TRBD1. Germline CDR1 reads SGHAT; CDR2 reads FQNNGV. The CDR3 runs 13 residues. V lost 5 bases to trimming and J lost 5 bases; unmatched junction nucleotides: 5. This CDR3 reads CASSQTGVETQYF. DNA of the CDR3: TGTGCCAGCAGCCAAACAGGGGTGGAGACCCAGTACTTC.

The CDR3 loop is CASSGGGLYQPQHF. DNA of the CDR3: TGTGCCAGCTCGGGAGGGGGCCTGTATCAGCCCCAGCATTTT. V gene TRBV2 combines with J gene TRBJ1-5, with 7 bases aligning to TRBD1. Germline lookup yields CDR1 SNHLY and CDR2 FYNNEI. There are 14 residues in the CDR3. J lost 5 bases, V lost 8 bases, and 9 bases had no gene match.

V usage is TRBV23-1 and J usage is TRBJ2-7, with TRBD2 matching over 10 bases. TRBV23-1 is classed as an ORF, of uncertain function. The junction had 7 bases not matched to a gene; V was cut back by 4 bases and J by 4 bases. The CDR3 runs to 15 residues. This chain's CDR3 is CASSRSLAGEYEQYF. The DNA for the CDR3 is TGCGCCAGCAGTCGGAGCCTAGCGGGGGAATACGAGCAGTACTTC.

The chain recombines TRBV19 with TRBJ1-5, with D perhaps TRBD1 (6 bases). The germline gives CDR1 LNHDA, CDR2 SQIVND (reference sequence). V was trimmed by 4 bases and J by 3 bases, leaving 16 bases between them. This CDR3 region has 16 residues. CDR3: CASSTSGVEDNQPQHF. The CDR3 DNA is TGTGCCAGTAGTACCTCAGGGGTCGAGGACAATCAGCCCCAGCATTTT.